A selection of T cell receptor beta chains follows, all from one sample in a study of shared clonotypes between healthy human individuals. TCRdb's table, derived via immunoSEQ multiplex PCR, lists solely in-frame clones and lacks some. The repertoire holds about 2 million clones, with 90% to 95% as singletons. The sequencing input was naive CD4+ T cells sorted from blood. These receptors all stem from a man aged 18 to 35 in good health. Both conserved end residues are part of each CDR3. A D gene is named only where the DNA matches it firmly. Not every row has a clone size; where given, it reads once, few, many or a size class.

NA	NA	TRBV27	TRBJ1-4	TGTGCCAGCAGGGACTTGGGGGAAAAACTGTTTTTT	CASRDLGEKLFF
NA	NA	TRBV5-1	TRBJ2-4	TGCGCCAGCAGCTTTTCCGGCGCCAAAAACATTCAGTACTTC	CASSFSGAKNIQYF
NA	TRBD2	TRBV2	TRBJ2-1	TGTGCCAGCAGACGACTAGCGGGATTTAGTGAGCAGTTCTTC	CASRRLAGFSEQFF
NA	TRBD2	TRBV5-4	TRBJ2-2	TGTGCCAGCAGCTTGCTGACTAGCGGGGGTTACGGGGAGCTGTTTTTT	CASSLLTSGGYGELFF
NA	NA	TRBV11-3	TRBJ2-5	TGTGCCAGCAGCCCTGAGGGGTTAGAGACCCAGTACTTC	CASSPEGLETQYF
once	NA	TRBV7-3	TRBJ2-3	TGTGCCAGCAGTCCCGGGACTTCGCTCAGCACAGATACGCAGTATTTT	CASSPGTSLSTDTQYF
NA	NA	TRBV6-1	TRBJ1-6	TGTGCCAGCAGTGAAGCAGGGAATTCACCCCTCCACTTT	CASSEAGNSPLHF
NA	NA	TRBV19	TRBJ1-3	TGTGCCAGTAGTATCATTCCAGCAGGGTACTCTGGAAACACCATATATTTT	CASSIIPAGYSGNTIYF
NA	NA	TRBV7-9	TRBJ2-5	TGTGCCAGCAGCCTAGAAGGGGGAAACCAAGAGACCCAGTACTTC	CASSLEGGNQETQYF
NA	NA	TRBV30	TRBJ2-3	TGTGCCTGGAGTCAAGGCCTCAACCCAGATACGCAGTATTTT	CAWSQGLNPDTQYF
NA	NA	TRBV7-9	TRBJ2-7	TGTGCCAGCAGCCGTGGGCAGCCCTACGAGCAGTACTTC	CASSRGQPYEQYF
NA	NA	TRBV5-6	TRBJ2-2	TGTGCCAGCAGCTCAAGGTTTGCCGGGGAGCTGTTTTTT	CASSSRFAGELFF
NA	NA	TRBV29-1	TRBJ2-2	TGCAGCGTTCAACCGAGTCTGAACACCGGGGAGCTGTTTTTT	CSVQPSLNTGELFF
NA	TRBD1	TRBV19	TRBJ2-7	TGTGCCAGTAGTACACAAGACAGGGGGGAGAACTACGAGCAGTACTTC	CASSTQDRGENYEQYF
NA	NA	TRBV12-5	TRBJ1-5	TGTGCTAGTGGGCTAGGGGTAGGGGCGAGTCAGCCCCAGCATTTT	CASGLGVGASQPQHF
NA	NA	TRBV7-2	TRBJ2-2	TGTGCCAGCAGCTTAGGGGACGGAAACACCGGGGAGCTGTTTTTT	CASSLGDGNTGELFF
once	TRBD1	TRBV18	TRBJ2-7	TGTGCCAGCTCACCACGGGACAGAGGCGAGCAGTACTTC	CASSPRDRGEQYF
NA	NA	TRBV29-1	TRBJ2-1	TGCAGCGTTGAAGAAGGGGGACCCTACAATGAGCAGTTCTTC	CSVEEGGPYNEQFF
NA	NA	TRBV9	TRBJ2-2	TGTGCCAGCAGCCCCCGACAGTACACCGGGGAGCTGTTTTTT	CASSPRQYTGELFF
NA	NA	TRBV28	TRBJ1-5	TGTGCCAGCAGAGTAGGGGAACAGGGCAGCAATCAGCCCCAGCATTTT	CASRVGEQGSNQPQHF
NA	TRBD1	TRBV2	TRBJ2-1	TGTGCCAGCAGTGTCGGGGGACAGGGGTCCTACAATGAGCAGTTCTTC	CASSVGGQGSYNEQFF
NA	TRBD2	TRBV10-1	TRBJ2-5	TGCGCCAGCAGTGAGAGGCTAGCGGGGGGATACGAGACCCAGTACTTC	CASSERLAGGYETQYF
NA	NA	TRBV4-1	TRBJ2-7	TGCGCCAGCAGCCAAAGGGGACCGACGAGCTCCTACGAGCAGTACTTC	CASSQRGPTSSYEQYF
once	NA	TRBV6-6	TRBJ2-7	TGTGCCAGCAGGACGGATTTTGAGCAGTACTTC	CASRTDFEQYF
NA	NA	TRBV6-1	TRBJ1-3	TGTGCCAGCAGTGGCGTTTTGTCAGGGTCTGGAAACACCATATATTTT	CASSGVLSGSGNTIYF
NA	NA	TRBV9	TRBJ1-2	TGTGCCAGCAGCGTAGAAGTGGGGGTTGGCTATGGCTACACCTTC	CASSVEVGVGYGYTF
NA	NA	TRBV21-1	TRBJ1-2	TGTGCCAGCAGCCTAAAGCCCGGACAGGGGCATGGCTACACCTTC	CASSLKPGQGHGYTF
NA	NA	TRBV7-2	TRBJ1-2	TGTGCCAGCAGCGAACAGGGTTTGTCCCCCTATGGCTACACCTTC	CASSEQGLSPYGYTF
NA	NA	TRBV11-2	TRBJ1-5	TGTGCCAGCAGCCCAGGGCTAAGCAATCAGCCCCAGCATTTT	CASSPGLSNQPQHF
NA	NA	TRBV19	TRBJ1-4	TGTGCCAGTAGTATAGAGGATGCAACTAATGAAAAACTGTTTTTT	CASSIEDATNEKLFF
NA	NA	TRBV30	TRBJ1-2	TGTGCCCGTAACGTGGACAACTATGGCTACACCTTC	CARNVDNYGYTF
few	NA	TRBV30	TRBJ2-7	TGTGCCTGGAGTGTTCGGCTAGCTGACGAGCAGTACTTC	CAWSVRLADEQYF
NA	TRBD1	TRBV5-1	TRBJ2-7	TGCGCCAGCAGCTTGGAGGGGGCGACCTACGAGCAGTACTTC	CASSLEGATYEQYF
few	NA	TRBV5-4	TRBJ1-2	TGTGCCAGCAGCTCCGGGGACGGCCTCTATGGCTACACCTTC	CASSSGDGLYGYTF
NA	NA	TRBV5-4	TRBJ2-1	TGTGCCAGCAGCCAAAAACAGGGCAATGAGCAGTTCTTC	CASSQKQGNEQFF